The 28 T cell receptor beta chains in this list originate from one sample, sequenced in a study of blood T cell repertoires in COVID-19. Using immunoSEQ multiplex PCR, the repertoire was profiled, and TCRdb retains in-frame clones only, with some absent. Among 54,000 or so clones listed, roughly four fifths were seen once. The sample was peripheral blood. The source is an older woman with acute or convalescent COVID-19.

The V and J genes are TRBV27 and TRBJ1-1; D unresolved. V lost 6 bases, J lost 1 base, and 15 bases lay in between. The CDR3 consists of 15 residues. Germline assignment: CDR1 MNHEY and CDR2 SMNVEV (reference sequence). The CDR3 spells CASRTGIPRNTEAFF. Here the CDR3 DNA reads TGTGCCAGCAGGACGGGAATACCGAGGAACACTGAAGCTTTCTTT.

The sample holds one count of this clone. The chain carries TRBV9 and TRBJ1-1; 8 bases map to TRBD1. V shed 0 bases, J shed 11 bases, and the junction held 21 bases outside the gene matches. Germline values: CDR1 SGDLS, CDR2 YYNGEE. The CDR3 spans 18 residues. CDR3 amino acids: CASSVARDRTGKEGSAFF. The CDR3 region has the DNA TGTGCCAGCAGCGTAGCGAGAGACAGGACAGGGAAGGAGGGGTCGGCTTTCTTT.

The chain has TRBV3-1 (or the pseudogene TRBV3-2) and TRBJ1-5; no reliable D call. Trimming removed 2 bases from V and 0 bases from J, with 5 bases in between. The CDR3 loop spans 14 amino acids. Germline V gene sequence: CDR1 LGHDT, CDR2 YNNKEL (reference sequence). CDR3 bases: TGTGCCAGCAGCCAACAGGTTAGCAATCAGCCCCAGCATTTT. Translation gives CASSQQVSNQPQHF.

The V call is TRBV24-1, the J call TRBJ2-5; 13 positions agree with TRBD2. Trimming took 3 bases from V and 3 from J; bases not matched to a gene: 9. The CDR3 has 18 residues. Per the germline V gene, CDR1 is KGHDR and CDR2 is SFDVKD. The CDR3, as DNA: TGTGCCACCAGTGATGATAACTGGACTAGCGGGAGAAAAGAGACCCAGTACTTC. Amino acids: CATSDDNWTSGRKETQYF.

V is TRBV7-9 and J is TRBJ2-1, with 10 bases aligning to TRBD2. The CDR3 consists of 18 residues. Germline assignment: CDR1 SEHNR and CDR2 FQNEAQ (reference sequence). The V gene end was trimmed by 2 bases and the J gene end by 7 bases; junction bases not matched to a gene: 14. Here the CDR3 DNA reads TGTGCCAGCAGCTTATCGAAACTAGCGGGAAGTGGAGAGAATGAGCAGTTCTTC. Protein sequence: CASSLSKLAGSGENEQFF. The complete variable domain, with remaining parts taken from reference TRBV7-9 and TRBJ2-1, reads DTGVSQNPRHKITKRGQNVTFRCDPISEHNRLYWYRQTLGQGPEFLTYFQNEAQLEKSRLLSDRFSAERPKGSFSTLEIQRTEQGDSAMYLCASSLSKLAGSGENEQFFGPGTRLTVL.

A remark on this clone: The sample holds other DNA sequences that translate to the same CDR3. J is TRBJ2-2 and V is TRBV28, with TRBD2 identical over 9 bases. Germline V gene data show CDR1 as MDHEN and CDR2 as SYDVKM. The CDR3 loop spans 16 amino acids. The V and J ends lost 3 bases and 4 bases, in that order; junction bases with no gene match: 6. CDR3 nucleotide sequence: TGTGCCAGCAGTTTGAGGCGGGGGGGCCGCACCGGGGAGCTGTTTTTT. Amino acid sequence: CASSLRRGGRTGELFF.

This clone was counted only a few times. This chain links TRBV2 with TRBJ1-6, with D maybe TRBD1 (5 bases). The V end lost 8 bases, the J end lost 10 bases, and 9 bases lay between the germline ends. The germline V gene has CDR1 SNHLY and CDR2 FYNNEI. This CDR3 spans 11 amino acids. Here the CDR3 DNA reads TGTGCCAGCTCAGGGAACTCACCCCTCCACTTT. It yields the protein CASSGNSPLHF.

This chain uses TRBV14 with TRBJ2-2; perhaps TRBD1 as D (6 bases). Germline V gene sequence: CDR1 SGHDN, CDR2 FVKESK. This CDR3 has 16 amino acids. The germline V and J ends were trimmed by 3 bases and 0 bases, with 11 bases remaining between them. The CDR3 DNA is TGTGCCAGCAGCCACCCGACAGGCGCGAACACCGGGGAGCTGTTTTTT. Protein sequence: CASSHPTGANTGELFF.

This chain uses TRBV4-1 with TRBJ1-2; D may be TRBD1 (6 bases). V was trimmed by 0 bases and J by 8 bases, leaving 19 bases between them. In germline, CDR1 is MGHRA, CDR2 YSYEKL. The length of the CDR3 is 16 residues. CDR3 nucleotide sequence: TGCGCCAGCAGCCAAGACGTGGGGACATTCACGCCCGGCTACACCTTC. It codes for CASSQDVGTFTPGYTF.

The chain recombines TRBV12-5 with TRBJ1-1, with 7 bases lining up with TRBD1. This CDR3 spans 14 amino acids. CDR1 and CDR2 (germline): LGHNT, FRNRAP. Losses at the gene ends were 7 bases for V and 0 bases for J; bases not matched to a gene: 5. The CDR3 DNA reads as TGTGCTAGTGCTTCACAGGGGATGAACACTGAAGCTTTCTTT. This codes for CASASQGMNTEAFF.

This clone was detected a few times. The V and J genes are TRBV6-2 or TRBV6-3 and TRBJ2-7; D perhaps matches TRBD2 (6 bases). This CDR3 contains 11 residues. Trimming pared 2 bases from V and 12 bases from J, leaving 11 bases between. Germline V gives CDR1 MNHEY, CDR2 SVGEGT. CDR3 sequence reads: CASSYGRTRYF. The CDR3 DNA reads TGTGCCAGCAGTTACGGGAGGACGCGGTACTTC.

The V call is TRBV5-5, the J call TRBJ1-2; TRBD1 matches 7 bases. The CDR3 sequence is 13 residues long. Germline assignment: CDR1 SGHKS and CDR2 YYEKEE (reference sequence). Trimming removed 4 bases from V and 3 bases from J; junction bases left unmatched: 3. The CDR3, as DNA: TGTGCCAGCAGCCCGCAGGGGGACTATGGCTACACCTTC. Encoded protein: CASSPQGDYGYTF.

The chain combines TRBV7-8 with TRBJ1-5; possibly TRBD1 for D (6 bases). Trimming took off 1 base at V and 2 bases at J, with 15 bases between the two ends. The CDR3 is 17 residues long. Germline V gene data show CDR1 as SGHVS and CDR2 as FQNEAQ. The CDR3: CASSLGRGGLGNQPQHF. In DNA form, the CDR3 reads TGTGCCAGCAGCTTAGGTCGGGGGGGGCTCGGCAATCAGCCCCAGCATTTT.

A remark on this clone: Other DNA sequences of this sample code for an identical CDR3. This chain connects TRBV7-2 to TRBJ2-1, with 9 nucleotides matching TRBD2. The CDR3 runs 14 residues. With 3 bases clipped from V and 7 bases from J, the junction kept 4 bases outside the gene matches. Germline CDR1 and CDR2: SGHTA and FQGNSA. CDR3: CASSLGLAGNEQFF. As DNA, the CDR3 is TGTGCCAGCAGCTTGGGGCTAGCGGGAAATGAGCAGTTCTTC.

The rearrangement joins TRBV18 to TRBJ1-1; 10 positions agree with TRBD1. The CDR3 totals 17 residues. J lost 4 bases, V lost 2 bases, and 10 bases had no gene match. The germline CDR1 and CDR2 sequences are KGHSH and LQKENI. The CDR3: CASSPGGTGVRFTEAFF. The CDR3 DNA reads as TGTGCCAGCTCACCAGGGGGGACAGGGGTCCGTTTCACTGAAGCTTTCTTT.

The genes are TRBV11-2 and TRBJ1-4; 9 bases align to TRBD1. The CDR3 totals 15 residues. V was pared by 3 bases and J by 7 bases, with 6 bases of the junction left unmatched. CDR1 and CDR2 from the germline V gene are SGHAT and FQNNGV. The CDR3 nucleotides are TGTGCCAGCAGCTTGTCCACAGGGGGCGGTGAAAAACTGTTTTTT. Residues: CASSLSTGGGEKLFF.

V gene TRBV19 combines with J gene TRBJ1-6; 8 nucleotides match TRBD1. After removal of 6 bases from V and 0 bases from J, the junction contained 4 bases not matched to a gene. CDR1 and CDR2 from the germline V gene are LNHDA and SQIVND (reference sequence). The CDR3 covers 16 residues. The chain's CDR3 is CASRTGVSSYNSPLHF. The CDR3 region has the DNA TGTGCCAGTAGGACAGGGGTCTCCTCCTATAATTCACCCCTCCACTTT.

This clone has a single count. The rearrangement links TRBV30 to TRBJ2-1, with 7 positions matching TRBD2. Trimming removed 5 bases from V and 6 bases from J; junction bases left unmatched: 7. The germline V gene encodes CDR1 GTSNPN and CDR2 SVGIG (reference sequence). This CDR3 is built from 13 residues. In DNA form, the CDR3 reads TGTGCCTGGGAAGCGGGATGGGTCAATGAGCAGTTCTTC. It is translated as CAWEAGWVNEQFF.

CDR3 loop: CASSDGTNYGYTF. The CDR3 nucleotides read TGCGCCAGCAGTGATGGCACGAACTATGGCTACACCTTC. This sequence joins TRBV10-1 and TRBJ1-2; D gene unclear. Trimming removed 3 bases at V and 2 bases at J, with 7 bases between. CDR1 and CDR2 from the germline V gene are WNHNN and SYGVQD (reference sequence). There are 13 residues in the CDR3.

The chain employs TRBV13 and TRBJ1-1; the D gene is possibly TRBD1 (5 bases). The CDR3 is 14 amino acids. Per germline, CDR1 PRHDT and CDR2 FYEKMQ (reference sequence). V was shortened by 3 bases and J by 3 bases, with 11 bases between the two germline ends. CDR3 in amino acids: CASSFTDRYTEAFF. CDR3 nucleotide sequence: TGTGCCAGCAGCTTCACAGACAGATACACTGAAGCTTTCTTT.

Here the CDR3 DNA reads TGTGCCAGCAGTAAGACAGCTAACTATGGCTACACCTTC. This encodes CASSKTANYGYTF. The chain employs TRBV6-5 and TRBJ1-2; maybe TRBD1 (5 bases). Germline CDR1 MNHEY, CDR2 SVGAGI. The CDR3 runs 13 residues. V was clipped by 5 bases and J by 0 bases, with 7 bases between them.

This clone was detected a few times. The CDR3 here is CATASGGTYEQYF. The CDR3 DNA follows: TGTGCCACCGCTAGCGGGGGAACCTACGAGCAGTACTTC. V and J are TRBV27 and TRBJ2-7; 10 nucleotides line up with TRBD2. Germline V CDR1 and CDR2: MNHEY, SMNVEV (reference sequence). This CDR3 spans 13 amino acids. V was pared by 10 bases and J by 2 bases, with 5 bases of the junction left unmatched.

The chain uses TRBV7-9 and TRBJ2-1, with a possible D match to TRBD1 (6 bases). Germline CDR1 is SEHNR and CDR2 is FQNEAQ (reference sequence). The CDR3 spans 12 residues. Trimming took 6 bases from V and 9 from J, leaving 12 bases between them. CDR3 sequence: CASRQGMGEQFF. The CDR3 nucleotides read TGTGCCAGCAGGCAGGGGATGGGTGAGCAGTTCTTC. Using reference TRBV7-9 and TRBJ2-1 for the parts outside the CDR3, the full variable domain is DTGVSQNPRHKITKRGQNVTFRCDPISEHNRLYWYRQTLGQGPEFLTYFQNEAQLEKSRLLSDRFSAERPKGSFSTLEIQRTEQGDSAMYLCASRQGMGEQFFGPGTRLTVL.

The V call is TRBV21-1, the J call TRBJ1-4. TRBV21-1 corresponds to a pseudogene. This CDR3 has 13 residues. CDR3: CASSKVGFEKLFF. In DNA, the CDR3 is TGTGCCAGCAGCAAGGTCGGGTTTGAAAAACTGTTTTTT.

The chain uses TRBV4-1 and TRBJ1-1; D gene ambiguous. Germline values: CDR1 MGHRA, CDR2 YSYEKL. V gave up 4 bases and J gave up 1 base, with 10 bases separating them. This CDR3 is built from 14 residues. As DNA, the CDR3 is TGCGCCAGCAGCCGTTATGCAGGGAACACTGAAGCTTTCTTT. Amino acids: CASSRYAGNTEAFF.

The V and J genes are TRBV2 and TRBJ2-2; a possible D gene is TRBD1 (5 bases). This CDR3 comprises 15 residues. V lost 3 bases to trimming and J lost 4 bases, with 12 bases between them. CDR1 is SNHLY and CDR2 is FYNNEI in the germline V gene. CDR3 DNA: TGTGCCAGCAGTGAGGTCAGGGTGGGCACCGGGGAGCTGTTTTTT. This gives the protein CASSEVRVGTGELFF.

The V call is TRBV5-1, the J call TRBJ1-3, with D possibly matching TRBD1 (5 bases). The CDR3 consists of 14 residues. V was cut by 4 bases and J by 2 bases, with 10 bases left in between. Germline CDR1 and CDR2: SGHRS and YFSETQ. CDR3 sequence (DNA): TGCGCCAGCAGCCGCGGGACTCCTGGAAACACCATATATTTT. The encoded protein is CASSRGTPGNTIYF.

In its sample, this clone was seen a few times. V is TRBV18 and J is TRBJ1-2; no clear D. V was shortened by 6 bases and J by 7 bases, with 18 bases between the two germline ends. Germline assignment: CDR1 KGHSH and CDR2 LQKENI. CDR3 length equals 14 residues. In nucleotides, the CDR3 is TGTGCCAGCTCTCCCGGGATGTCACACAGTGGCTACACCTTC. This gives the protein CASSPGMSHSGYTF.